This T cell receptor (beta chain) was sequenced for a study of PD-1 blockade in mismatch repair-deficient tumors. V was clipped by 4 bases and J by 8 bases; unmatched bases: 6. In germline, CDR1 is MDHEN, CDR2 SYDVKM. CDR3 length equals 15 residues. Method: immunoSEQ multiplex PCR; TCRdb's copy keeps in-frame clones and lacks some. The data show just under 65,000 clones, with about 91% seen just once and approximately 15% held by the top ten. The chain is built from TRBV28 and TRBJ2-1, with TRBD2 matching 12 bases. Specimen: peripheral blood, collected 52 weeks after starting pembrolizumab. This sequence originates from an adult with mismatch repair-deficient cancer. The CDR3 reads CASSSSGRAIYEQFF. Written as DNA, the CDR3 is TGTGCCAGCAGTTCTAGCGGGAGGGCCATCTATGAGCAGTTCTTC.